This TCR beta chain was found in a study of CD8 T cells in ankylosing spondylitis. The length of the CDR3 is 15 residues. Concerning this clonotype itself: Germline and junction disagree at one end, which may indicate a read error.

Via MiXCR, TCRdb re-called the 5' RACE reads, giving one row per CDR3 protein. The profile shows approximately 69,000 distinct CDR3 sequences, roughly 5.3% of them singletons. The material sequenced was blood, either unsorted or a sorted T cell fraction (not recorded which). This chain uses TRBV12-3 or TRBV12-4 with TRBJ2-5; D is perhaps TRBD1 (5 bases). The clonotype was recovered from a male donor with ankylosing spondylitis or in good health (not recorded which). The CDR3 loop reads CVSSSNMDTQATQYF. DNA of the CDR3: TGTGTCAGCAGTTCAAACATGGACACGCAAGCGACCCAGTACTTC.